Listed below are T cell receptor beta chains from one sample, sequenced in a study of blood T cell repertoires in COVID-19. Produced via immunoSEQ multiplex PCR; TCRdb's table is partial and in-frame only. The table includes over 100,000 clones, more than 75% detected once. The specimen was peripheral blood. The receptors stem from a man between 40 and 49 years old with acute or convalescent COVID-19. CDR3s include the opening cysteine and the closing phenylalanine or tryptophan. D genes are given only for firm matches. A clone size is listed for some rows: how often the clone was seen (once, few, many), or a class if it is expanded.

CDR3 protein: CASSSYGGSTDTQYF; CDR3 DNA: TGTGCCAGCAGTTCATACGGAGGTAGCACAGATACGCAGTATTTT; V gene: TRBV28; clone size: .; J gene: TRBJ2-3; D gene: .
CDR3 protein: CASSLTGALTDTQYF; CDR3 DNA: TGTGCCAGCAGCTTAACGGGAGCGCTCACAGATACGCAGTATTTT; V gene: TRBV7-9; clone size: .; J gene: TRBJ2-3; D gene: .
CDR3 protein: CASSGLSGASSTDTQYF; CDR3 DNA: TGTGCCAGCAGTGGTTTGAGCGGGGCTTCCTCCACAGATACGCAGTATTTT; V gene: TRBV6-1; clone size: .; J gene: TRBJ2-3; D gene: TRBD2
CDR3 protein: CSVWTAGNTIYF; CDR3 DNA: TGCAGCGTCTGGACAGCCGGAAACACCATATATTTT; V gene: TRBV29-1; clone size: .; J gene: TRBJ1-3; D gene: .
CDR3 protein: CASSLTRTGGNTIYF; CDR3 DNA: TGTGCCAGTAGTCTCACCCGGACAGGGGGAAACACCATATATTTT; V gene: TRBV19; clone size: .; J gene: TRBJ1-3; D gene: TRBD1
CDR3 protein: CSVGTGRYEQYF; CDR3 DNA: TGCAGCGTCGGGACAGGGAGGTACGAGCAGTACTTC; V gene: TRBV29-1; clone size: .; J gene: TRBJ2-7; D gene: TRBD1
CDR3 protein: CASSQDWGPTDTQYF; CDR3 DNA: TGTGCCAGCAGCCAAGATTGGGGCCCCACAGATACGCAGTATTTT; V gene: TRBV4-2; clone size: .; J gene: TRBJ2-3; D gene: .
CDR3 protein: CASSQSRGLGTYEQYF; CDR3 DNA: TGCGCCAGCAGCCAATCTAGGGGGTTGGGGACCTACGAGCAGTACTTC; V gene: TRBV4-1; clone size: .; J gene: TRBJ2-7; D gene: .
CDR3 protein: CASRTGGRYTGELFF; CDR3 DNA: TGTGCCAGTAGGACCGGAGGGCGATACACCGGGGAGCTGTTTTTT; V gene: TRBV19; clone size: few; J gene: TRBJ2-2; D gene: .
CDR3 protein: CASSSAGRVETQYF; CDR3 DNA: TGTGCCAGCAGTAGTGCGGGGCGGGTAGAGACCCAGTACTTC; V gene: TRBV25-1; clone size: .; J gene: TRBJ2-5; D gene: .
CDR3 protein: CASSEGGQGLQETQYF; CDR3 DNA: TGTGCCAGCAGTGAAGGAGGACAGGGCCTACAAGAGACCCAGTACTTC; V gene: TRBV2; clone size: .; J gene: TRBJ2-5; D gene: TRBD1
CDR3 protein: CASSLDRETGELFF; CDR3 DNA: TGTGCCAGCAGCTTAGACAGGGAGACCGGGGAGCTGTTTTTT; V gene: TRBV11-1; clone size: once; J gene: TRBJ2-2; D gene: .
CDR3 protein: CASTPDRDPFYEQYF; CDR3 DNA: TGTGCCAGCACACCGGACAGGGACCCCTTCTACGAGCAGTACTTC; V gene: TRBV6-5; clone size: .; J gene: TRBJ2-7; D gene: TRBD1
CDR3 protein: CASGFPGLAGGGNIQYF; CDR3 DNA: TGTGCTAGTGGTTTCCCGGGACTAGCGGGGGGGGGAAACATTCAGTACTTC; V gene: TRBV12-5; clone size: .; J gene: TRBJ2-4; D gene: TRBD2
CDR3 protein: CASSRLRMNTEAFF; CDR3 DNA: TGCGCCAGCAGCCGGTTGCGGATGAACACTGAAGCTTTCTTT; V gene: TRBV5-1; clone size: .; J gene: TRBJ1-1; D gene: .
CDR3 protein: CASSVRVLTGELFF; CDR3 DNA: TGTGCCAGCAGCGTGCGGGTCTTGACCGGGGAGCTGTTTTTT; V gene: TRBV9; clone size: .; J gene: TRBJ2-2; D gene: .
CDR3 protein: CASSPSGASLFVEQFF; CDR3 DNA: TGTGCCAGCAGCCCCTCGGGTGCTAGCTTATTCGTCGAGCAGTTCTTC; V gene: TRBV11-2; clone size: once; J gene: TRBJ2-1; D gene: .
CDR3 protein: CASNPTGLAYNEQFF; CDR3 DNA: TGTGCCAGCAACCCGACGGGACTAGCCTACAATGAGCAGTTCTTC; V gene: TRBV7-9; clone size: .; J gene: TRBJ2-1; D gene: TRBD2
CDR3 protein: CASSPTGLADSYEQYF; CDR3 DNA: TGTGCCAGCAGTCCTACGGGACTAGCGGATTCCTACGAGCAGTACTTC; V gene: TRBV2; clone size: .; J gene: TRBJ2-7; D gene: TRBD2
CDR3 protein: CASSQGHRVLYNEQFF; CDR3 DNA: TGCGCCAGCAGCCAAGGCCACCGGGTCCTCTACAATGAGCAGTTCTTC; V gene: TRBV4-3; clone size: .; J gene: TRBJ2-1; D gene: .
CDR3 protein: CATSDPRQALEPQHF; CDR3 DNA: TGTGCCACCAGTGATCCCAGACAGGCCTTGGAGCCCCAGCATTTT; V gene: TRBV24-1; clone size: .; J gene: TRBJ1-5; D gene: .
CDR3 protein: CASSIDGEETQYF; CDR3 DNA: TGTGCCAGTAGTATCGACGGAGAAGAGACCCAGTACTTC; V gene: TRBV19; clone size: .; J gene: TRBJ2-5; D gene: .